Each of the 24 T cell receptor beta chains below was sequenced from the same sample in a study of Ad26.COV2.S vaccination and SARS-CoV-2 variants. Treatment defined: some 19 received Ad26.COV2.S at low or high dose, single or two shots; about 5 received placebo; per-sample allocation not given. At day 63 after the first vaccine or placebo injection, samples were drawn. TCRdb's table, derived via immunoSEQ multiplex PCR, lists solely in-frame clones and lacks some. The profile covers over 250,000 clones, with more than 70% appearing a single time and 2.5% to 3.5% taken by the ten largest. The material was peripheral blood, obtained in a trial of Ad26.COV2.S vaccine versus placebo. The receptor source for this set is a person aged 18-60 years who received the Ad26.COV2.S COVID-19 vaccine or a placebo.

The chain is built from TRBV9 and TRBJ2-3, with D hard to call. V was cut by 4 bases and J by 4 bases, with 16 bases left in between. Germline assignment: CDR1 SGDLS and CDR2 YYNGEE. The CDR3 length is 15 residues. CDR3 bases: TGTGCCAGCAGCTGGTCTGGTCTTTTGGCAGATACGCAGTATTTT. Amino acid sequence: CASSWSGLLADTQYF.

This clone has a single count. In DNA form, the CDR3 reads TGTGCCTGGAGTAAGGTAGCGGGAGCAGATACGCAGTATTTT. As protein: CAWSKVAGADTQYF. The chain couples TRBV30 to TRBJ2-3; TRBD2 matches at 9 bases. Trimming at V came to 2 bases and at J to 4 bases, leaving 4 bases not matched to a gene. There are 14 residues in the CDR3. The germline CDR1 and CDR2 sequences are GTSNPN and SVGIG (reference sequence).

The chain joins TRBV28 to TRBJ1-1; maybe TRBD1 (5 bases). CDR3 size: 15 residues. Germline V gene lookup returns CDR1 MDHEN and CDR2 SYDVKM. Trimming removed 6 bases from V and 3 bases from J, with 17 bases in between. As DNA, the CDR3 is TGTGCCAGCAGCGCTGCGTTAGGGGCATACACTGAAGCTTTCTTT. This codes for CASSAALGAYTEAFF.

J is TRBJ2-7 and V is TRBV19, with a tentative D call TRBD1 (6 bases). Germline values: CDR1 LNHDA, CDR2 SQIVND (reference sequence). The CDR3 totals 14 residues. V lost 5 bases, J lost 0 bases, and 11 bases lay in between. The CDR3 is CASSGRDTSYEQYF. CDR3 nucleotides: TGTGCCAGTAGTGGACGGGACACCTCCTACGAGCAGTACTTC.

This clone has a handful of counts. V usage is TRBV7-9 and J usage is TRBJ1-1; D gene unclear. The germline V and J ends were trimmed by 1 base and 4 bases, with 16 bases remaining between them. The CDR3 has 16 amino acids. CDR1 is SEHNR and CDR2 is FQNEAQ in the germline V gene (reference sequence). For the CDR3, the DNA is TGTGCCAGCAGCTTAGGCACGGGAGCTCTAGGCACTGAAGCTTTCTTT. This encodes CASSLGTGALGTEAFF.

J is TRBJ2-5 and V is TRBV15; the match to TRBD1 covers 9 bases. The CDR3 length is 14 residues. The germline CDR1 and CDR2 sequences are LNHNV and YYDKDF (reference sequence). Trimming removed 3 bases from V and 2 bases from J; junction bases left unmatched: 1. CDR3 protein: CATSRTGGQETQYF. DNA for the CDR3: TGTGCCACCAGCAGGACAGGGGGACAAGAGACCCAGTACTTC.

The rearrangement joins TRBV7-6 to TRBJ2-7; D unclear. Germline CDR1 reads SGHVS; CDR2 reads FNYEAQ. V was shortened by 0 bases and J by 6 bases, with 12 bases between the two germline ends. The CDR3 runs to 14 residues. CDR3 in amino acids: CASSLAAGLPEQYF. In DNA, the CDR3 is TGTGCCAGCAGCTTAGCGGCAGGCCTCCCCGAGCAGTACTTC.

This clone came up once. At the DNA level, this CDR3 is encoded by other sequences in the same sample as well. The chain recombines TRBV5-1 with TRBJ2-5; TRBD1 aligns across 7 bases. Germline values: CDR1 SGHRS, CDR2 YFSETQ. The CDR3 runs 13 residues. Losses at the gene ends were 0 bases for V and 5 bases for J; bases not matched to a gene: 1. The CDR3: CASSLAGGETQYF. CDR3 nucleotide sequence: TGCGCCAGCAGCTTGGCAGGGGGTGAGACCCAGTACTTC.

The CDR3 here is CASSPRGAVNEQFF. The CDR3 coding sequence is TGTGCCAGCAGCCCAAGGGGGGCTGTCAATGAGCAGTTCTTC. The chain has TRBV11-3 and TRBJ2-1, with D perhaps TRBD1 or TRBD2 (6 bases each). The CDR3 totals 14 residues. V was shortened by 5 bases and J by 6 bases, with 14 bases between the two germline ends. Germline V lookup: CDR1 SGHNT, CDR2 YENEEA. Using reference TRBV11-3 and TRBJ2-1 for the parts outside the CDR3, the full variable domain is EAGVVQSPRYKIIEKKQPVAFWCNPISGHNTLYWYLQNLGQGPELLIRYENEEAVDDSQLPKDRFSAERLKGVDSTLKIQPAELGDSAVYLCASSPRGAVNEQFFGPGTRLTVL.

This clone was seen only a few times. The chain uses TRBV5-6 and TRBJ1-3; no definite D call. The CDR3 has 14 amino acids. Germline V gene lookup returns CDR1 SGHDT and CDR2 YYEEEE. Trimming pared 2 bases from V and 4 bases from J, leaving 10 bases between. The CDR3 bases are TGTGCCAGCAGCTTAGCCGGGATCGGAAACACCATATATTTT. The encoded protein is CASSLAGIGNTIYF.

This clone was seen once. The chain links TRBV7-3 to TRBJ1-2; possibly TRBD1 for D (5 bases). Germline CDR1 and CDR2: SGHTA and FQGTGA. Between the trimmed V and J ends, which lost 8 bases and 8 bases, there was a span of 18 bases. The CDR3 covers 13 residues. CDR3: CASPQDPGEGYTF. In nucleotides, the CDR3 is TGTGCCAGCCCCCAGGACCCGGGGGAGGGCTACACCTTC.

In its sample, this clone was seen once. V gene TRBV4-2 combines with J gene TRBJ2-7; TRBD1 aligns across 7 bases. The germline V gene encodes CDR1 LGHNA and CDR2 YNFKEQ. CDR3 length equals 19 residues. V lost 4 bases to trimming and J lost 3 bases; unmatched junction nucleotides: 21. This CDR3 reads CASSPSRDRSSRGSYEQYF. The CDR3 DNA sequence: TGTGCCAGCAGCCCAAGCCGGGACAGAAGTAGCCGAGGTAGCTACGAGCAGTACTTC.

This clone was seen a single time. V gene TRBV7-9 combines with J gene TRBJ2-2, with 9 bases that match TRBD2. This CDR3 has 16 residues. Germline-derived CDR1 and CDR2 are SEHNR and FQNEAQ (reference sequence). V gave up 1 base and J gave up 5 bases; unmatched junction bases: 5. CDR3 residues: CASSLVPLAGTGELFF. CDR3 in DNA: TGTGCCAGCAGCTTAGTACCACTAGCGGGTACCGGGGAGCTGTTTTTT.

The CDR3 nucleotides read TGTGCCAGCAGCTTAGGACTAGCGGGTGGCACCGGGGAGCTGTTTTTT. It translates to CASSLGLAGGTGELFF. V gene TRBV5-8 combines with J gene TRBJ2-2; 11 bases map to TRBD2. Trimming cost V 2 bases and J 4 bases; bases outside gene matches: 4. This CDR3 has 16 residues. Germline values: CDR1 SGHTS, CDR2 YDEGEE.

The chain combines TRBV6-5 with TRBJ1-4; a possible D gene is TRBD1 (6 bases). Germline V gives CDR1 MNHEY, CDR2 SVGAGI. Trimming stripped 2 bases from V and 7 bases from J, with 14 bases between. This CDR3 contains 15 residues. The CDR3: CASSYIWAGVEKLFF. The CDR3 bases are TGTGCCAGCAGTTACATATGGGCAGGGGTTGAAAAACTGTTTTTT.

This clone was picked up a small number of times. The rearrangement joins TRBV10-3 to TRBJ2-2; tentative D call: TRBD2 (6 bases). The germline V and J ends were trimmed by 5 bases and 3 bases, with 10 bases remaining between them. The germline CDR1 and CDR2 sequences are ENHRY and SYGVKD. The CDR3 has 14 residues. CDR3 loop: CAISSAGYTGELFF. The CDR3 DNA sequence: TGTGCCATCAGTTCCGCGGGATACACCGGGGAGCTGTTTTTT.

The J gene is TRBJ1-2, the V gene TRBV6-6, with 7 bases matching TRBD1. The germline gives CDR1 MNHNY, CDR2 SVGAGI (reference sequence). This CDR3 contains 16 residues. The junction had 15 bases not matched to a gene; V was cut back by 6 bases and J by 5 bases. DNA of the CDR3: TGTGCCAGCAGGTATCTATCTCGACAGGGTGAATATGGCTACACCTTC. It encodes CASRYLSRQGEYGYTF.

Notes on this clone: The same CDR3 can be traced to other DNA sequences in this sample. V usage is TRBV5-1 and J usage is TRBJ2-5, with 11 nucleotides matching TRBD2. This CDR3 comprises 15 residues. J was trimmed by 4 bases and V by 4 bases; bases with no gene match: 6. CDR1 and CDR2 (germline): SGHRS, YFSETQ. The CDR3 loop reads CASSHGTSGSETQYF. The CDR3 DNA follows: TGCGCCAGCAGCCACGGGACTAGCGGATCAGAGACCCAGTACTTC.

The chain has TRBV6-2 or TRBV6-3 and TRBJ1-1; TRBD1 is a possible D gene (6 bases). Germline lookup yields CDR1 MNHEY and CDR2 SVGEGT. The CDR3 has 17 residues. V was shortened by 0 bases and J by 2 bases, with 16 bases between the two germline ends. In nucleotides, the CDR3 is TGTGCCAGCAGTTACTCAGCGAGTGGGACACTAAACACTGAAGCTTTCTTT. Its protein product is CASSYSASGTLNTEAFF.

The chain joins TRBV5-1 to TRBJ2-7; TRBD2 agrees at 16 bases. Looked up from germline, CDR1 is SGHRS and CDR2 is YFSETQ. Trimming cost V 4 bases and J 5 bases; bases outside gene matches: 12. The CDR3 runs 18 residues. The chain's CDR3 is CASSTGTSGRAGFDEQYF. The CDR3 DNA follows: TGCGCCAGCAGCACGGGGACTAGCGGGAGGGCCGGATTCGACGAGCAGTACTTC.

The chain couples TRBV4-1 to TRBJ2-7; D perhaps matches TRBD1 (5 bases). V shed 0 bases and J shed 6 bases, with 6 bases lying between them. The germline V gene has CDR1 MGHRA and CDR2 YSYEKL. There are 12 residues in the CDR3. CDR3 residues: CASSQDRAEQYF. CDR3 bases: TGCGCCAGCAGCCAAGACAGGGCCGAGCAGTACTTC.

The rearrangement uses TRBV30 and TRBJ2-3; unclear D gene. Germline CDR1 is GTSNPN and CDR2 is SVGIG (reference sequence). Deletions cut 4 bases from V and 4 bases from J, with 6 bases between. The CDR3 covers 11 residues. The CDR3 loop is CAWTGADTQYF. Written as DNA, the CDR3 is TGTGCCTGGACCGGAGCAGATACGCAGTATTTT.

V and J are TRBV6-6 and TRBJ2-1, with a possible D match to TRBD2 (6 bases). The CDR3 contains 14 residues. Per germline, CDR1 MNHNY and CDR2 SVGAGI (reference sequence). Deletions cut 6 bases from V and 9 bases from J, with 18 bases between. Here the CDR3 reads CASRSAGNPTEQFF. Written as DNA, the CDR3 is TGTGCCAGCAGGTCAGCGGGTAACCCCACTGAGCAGTTCTTC.

DNA of the CDR3: TGTGCCAGCAGTTACAGACAGGGCACCGGGGAGCTGTTTTTT. Its protein is CASSYRQGTGELFF. The genes are TRBV6-5 and TRBJ2-2; 7 bases line up with TRBD1. The trim removed 2 bases at V and 4 bases at J, leaving 1 base unmatched. This CDR3 region has 14 residues. Germline CDR1 reads MNHEY; CDR2 reads SVGAGI.